These 19 T cell receptor beta chains originate from one sample sequenced in a study of shared clonotypes between healthy human individuals. The protocol was immunoSEQ multiplex PCR, while the TCRdb copy is restricted to in-frame clones and leaves out a portion. Of about 470,000 clones listed, about four fifths are singletons. Sequencing was performed on PBMCs. The source is a woman aged 40 to 50 in good health. Some clones in this sample may be carry-over from other donors' samples.

The rearrangement links TRBV30 to TRBJ1-1; D is possibly TRBD1 (5 bases). The ends were cut back, 4 bases at V and 1 base at J, with 19 bases in the middle. This CDR3 is built from 16 residues. Germline lookup yields CDR1 GTSNPN and CDR2 SVGIG (reference sequence). CDR3 sequence reads: CAWTLPGEGRNTEAFF. CDR3 sequence (DNA): TGTGCCTGGACCCTCCCGGGGGAGGGCAGGAACACTGAAGCTTTCTTT.

The J gene is TRBJ2-5, the V gene TRBV2; 8 bases align to TRBD1. Per germline, CDR1 SNHLY and CDR2 FYNNEI. The V segment lost 4 bases and the J segment 1 base; nucleotides outside the gene matches: 5. The CDR3 runs 15 residues. This CDR3 is CASSGGQGPQETQYF. CDR3 sequence (DNA): TGTGCCAGCAGTGGTGGACAGGGCCCCCAAGAGACCCAGTACTTC.

This sequence joins TRBV11-3 and TRBJ2-1, with D tentatively TRBD2 (6 bases). From germline, CDR1 is SGHNT and CDR2 YENEEA. V lost 3 bases, J lost 8 bases, and 20 bases lay in between. This CDR3 region has 16 residues. CDR3 coding DNA: TGTGCCAGCAGCTTGGTGGGAGGAGGCATCGGCGATGAGCAGTTCTTC. Its translation: CASSLVGGGIGDEQFF.

The V gene is TRBV29-1, the J gene TRBJ2-5; D remains ambiguous. Trimming stripped 4 bases from V and 6 bases from J, with 6 bases between. CDR3 length equals 10 residues. In germline, CDR1 is SQVTM, CDR2 ANQGSEA. The CDR3 here is CSVGVQTQYF. In DNA form, the CDR3 reads TGCAGCGTTGGCGTGCAGACCCAGTACTTC.

The chain employs TRBV23-1 and TRBJ2-7; D may be TRBD1 (5 bases). TRBV23-1 belongs to the ORF category, with a function that is uncertain. Trimming removed 0 bases from V and 4 bases from J, with 16 bases in between. CDR3 length equals 16 residues. CDR3 sequence reads: CASSQSGEGRAYEQYF. The CDR3 coding sequence is TGCGCCAGCAGTCAATCTGGCGAAGGCAGGGCGTACGAGCAGTACTTC.

V usage is TRBV6-6 and J usage is TRBJ1-1; TRBD1 agrees at 8 bases. The V gene's germline CDR1 is MNHNY and CDR2 SVGAGI (reference sequence). V lost 7 bases, J lost 2 bases, and 9 bases stayed unmatched. The CDR3 consists of 15 residues. For the CDR3, the DNA is TGTGCCAGCATCCCCGGGACAGGATTAAACACTGAAGCTTTCTTT. It yields the protein CASIPGTGLNTEAFF.

This sequence joins TRBV19 and TRBJ1-5; D unresolved. The CDR3 spans 14 residues. V dropped 1 base and J dropped 4 bases, with 8 bases sitting between them. The germline gives CDR1 LNHDA, CDR2 SQIVND (reference sequence). The CDR3 protein is CASSIGVGNQPQHF. The CDR3 region has the DNA TGTGCCAGTAGTATAGGGGTCGGGAATCAGCCCCAGCATTTT.

The chain recombines TRBV7-2 with TRBJ1-4, with D unclear. The CDR3 contains 14 residues. V lost 5 bases and J lost 8, with 15 bases in between. Germline V lookup: CDR1 SGHTA, CDR2 FQGNSA. CDR3 bases: TGTGCCAGCAGCCCCCCCACGTCTGGCGAAAAACTGTTTTTT. It specifies CASSPPTSGEKLFF.

The chain is built from TRBV15 and TRBJ2-5; 11 bases map to TRBD2. CDR3 length equals 17 residues. Trimming removed 6 bases from V and 5 bases from J; junction bases left unmatched: 14. Germline loops: CDR1 LNHNV, CDR2 YYDKDF (reference sequence). The CDR3 sequence: CATSKTSGAVNRETQYF. Here the CDR3 DNA reads TGTGCCACCAGTAAGACTAGCGGGGCCGTCAATAGGGAGACCCAGTACTTC.

The J gene is TRBJ1-1, the V gene TRBV19; D not certain. The CDR3 covers 13 residues. Germline-derived CDR1 and CDR2 are LNHDA and SQIVND (reference sequence). Trimming took off 1 base at V and 5 bases at J, with 8 bases between the two ends. CDR3 nucleotide sequence: TGTGCCAGTAGTATAGTCCGCCAGACTGAAGCTTTCTTT. Protein: CASSIVRQTEAFF.

The chain recombines TRBV15 with TRBJ2-3; no definite D call. Germline V gene sequence: CDR1 LNHNV, CDR2 YYDKDF (reference sequence). V lost 4 bases, J lost 8 bases, and 7 bases lay in between. The CDR3 consists of 11 residues. Here the CDR3 DNA reads TGTGCCACCAGCATCGGAGCTACGCAGTATTTT. Amino acid sequence: CATSIGATQYF.

A note on this clone: A clone one base away is much larger, so this may be a read error. The sample contains more than one DNA sequence encoding this CDR3. This rearrangement joins TRBV7-9 to TRBJ1-1, with unresolved D. From germline, CDR1 is SEHNR and CDR2 FQNEAQ (reference sequence). The CDR3 is made up of 13 amino acids. Between the trimmed V and J ends, which lost 0 bases and 1 base, there was a span of 3 bases. The CDR3 protein is CASSLAGNTEAFF. The CDR3 DNA reads as TGTGCCAGCAGCTTAGCAGGGAACACTGAAGCTTTCTTT.

This chain connects TRBV11-3 to TRBJ1-3; 7 positions agree with TRBD1. The CDR3 covers 14 residues. Losses at the gene ends were 5 bases for V and 4 bases for J; bases not matched to a gene: 5. Germline V gene sequence: CDR1 SGHNT, CDR2 YENEEA. The CDR3 reads CASSRGTVGNTIYF. DNA for the CDR3: TGTGCCAGCAGCCGAGGGACAGTCGGAAACACCATATATTTT.

This clone has just a few counts. The chain couples TRBV5-1 to TRBJ2-7, with 11 bases aligning to TRBD1. After removal of 0 bases from V and 4 bases from J, the junction contained 9 bases not matched to a gene. The CDR3 runs 17 residues. The germline gives CDR1 SGHRS, CDR2 YFSETQ. CDR3 in amino acids: CASSLAGLGQGEYEQYF. Here the CDR3 DNA reads TGCGCCAGCAGCTTGGCGGGGTTGGGACAGGGGGAATACGAGCAGTACTTC.

The CDR3 DNA reads TGCACCAGCAGCCCTCCGGGACAGGGATACTACGAGCAGTACTTC. Protein sequence: CTSSPPGQGYYEQYF. The rearrangement joins TRBV1 to TRBJ2-7; TRBD1, the D gene given by the table, was not confirmed from the DNA. TRBV1 is tagged as a pseudogene. The CDR3 spans 15 residues.

On this clone itself: Other DNA variants within this sample encode the same CDR3. This rearrangement joins TRBV2 to TRBJ1-2; D not certain. V was pared by 1 base and J by 4 bases, with 4 bases between. Germline assignment: CDR1 SNHLY and CDR2 FYNNEI. The CDR3 loop spans 12 amino acids. DNA for the CDR3: TGTGCCAGCAGTGAAGGCAGCTATGGCTACACCTTC. Amino acid sequence: CASSEGSYGYTF.

The V gene is TRBV20-1, the J gene TRBJ2-7; no definite D call. From germline, CDR1 is DFQATT and CDR2 SNEGSKA (reference sequence). Trimming took 3 bases from V and 3 from J, leaving 6 bases between them. CDR3 length equals 11 residues. The CDR3 sequence: CSASSHYEQYF. The CDR3 coding sequence is TGCAGTGCTAGTAGTCACTACGAGCAGTACTTC.

The rearrangement uses TRBV11-1 and TRBJ2-3; TRBD2 matches 12 bases. The CDR3 contains 16 residues. Germline values: CDR1 SGHAT, CDR2 FQDESV (reference sequence). V lost 5 bases and J lost 1; bases outside the gene matches: 4. This chain's CDR3 is CASSRTSGMGTDTQYF. CDR3 nucleotides: TGTGCCAGCAGCCGGACTAGCGGGATGGGCACAGATACGCAGTATTTT. Full variable domain (remainder filled in from reference TRBV11-1 and TRBJ2-3): EAEVAQSPRYKITEKSQAVAFWCDPISGHATLYWYRQILGQGPELLVQFQDESVVDDSQLPKDRFSAERLKGVDSTLKIQPAELGDSAMYLCASSRTSGMGTDTQYFGPGTRLTVL.

On this clone itself: Compared with germline, one end of the junction differs, possibly owing to a read error. The chain is built from TRBV7-7 and TRBJ2-5; D remains ambiguous. This CDR3 contains 15 residues. Germline V gives CDR1 SSHAT, CDR2 FNYEAQ (reference sequence). This CDR3 is CASSYDSWPPETQYF. The CDR3 DNA sequence: TGTGCTAGCAGCTATGATAGCTGGCCCCCGGAGACCCAGTACTTC.